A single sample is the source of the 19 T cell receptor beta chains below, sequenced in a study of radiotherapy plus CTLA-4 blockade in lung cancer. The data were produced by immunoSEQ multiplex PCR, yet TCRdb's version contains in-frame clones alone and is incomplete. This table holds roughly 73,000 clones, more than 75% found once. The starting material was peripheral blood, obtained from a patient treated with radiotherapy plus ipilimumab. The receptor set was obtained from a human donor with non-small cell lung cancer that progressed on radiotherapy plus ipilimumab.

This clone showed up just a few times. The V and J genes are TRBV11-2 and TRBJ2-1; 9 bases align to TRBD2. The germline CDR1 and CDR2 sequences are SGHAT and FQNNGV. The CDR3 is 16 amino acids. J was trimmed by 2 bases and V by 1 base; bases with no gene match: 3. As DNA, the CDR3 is TGTGCCAGCAGCTTAGGAGCGGGAGGTCCCTACAATGAGCAGTTCTTC. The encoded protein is CASSLGAGGPYNEQFF.

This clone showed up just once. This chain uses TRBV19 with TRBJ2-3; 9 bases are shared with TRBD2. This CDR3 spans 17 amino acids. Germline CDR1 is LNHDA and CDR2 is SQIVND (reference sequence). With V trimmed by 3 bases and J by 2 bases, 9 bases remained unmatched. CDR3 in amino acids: CASSIGGTSGLTDTQYF. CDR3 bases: TGTGCCAGTAGTATTGGGGGAACTAGCGGGCTCACAGATACGCAGTATTTT.

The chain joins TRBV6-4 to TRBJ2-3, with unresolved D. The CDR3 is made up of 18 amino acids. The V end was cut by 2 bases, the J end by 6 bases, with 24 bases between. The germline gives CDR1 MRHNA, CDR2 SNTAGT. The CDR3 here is CASSDRFPVGTLPDTQYF. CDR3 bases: TGTGCCAGCAGTGACAGGTTCCCTGTCGGAACCCTCCCTGATACGCAGTATTTT.

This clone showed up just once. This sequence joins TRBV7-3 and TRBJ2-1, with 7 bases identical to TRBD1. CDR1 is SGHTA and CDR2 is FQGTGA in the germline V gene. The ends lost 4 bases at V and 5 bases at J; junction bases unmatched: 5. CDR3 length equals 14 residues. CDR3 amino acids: CASSSGDSNNEQFF. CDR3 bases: TGTGCCAGCAGCTCCGGGGACAGCAACAATGAGCAGTTCTTC.

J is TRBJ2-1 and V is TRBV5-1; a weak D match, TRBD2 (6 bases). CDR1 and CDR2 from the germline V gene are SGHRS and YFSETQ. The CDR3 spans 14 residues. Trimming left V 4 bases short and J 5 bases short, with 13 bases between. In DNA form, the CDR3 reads TGCGCCAGCAGCATGCCGGGACTGAACAATGAGCAGTTCTTC. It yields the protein CASSMPGLNNEQFF.

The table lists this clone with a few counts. As DNA, the CDR3 is TGTGCCAGCAGCTTTGGACAGGGGGTCGATGGCTACACCTTC. Translated, it gives CASSFGQGVDGYTF. The chain employs TRBV5-4 and TRBJ1-2, with 10 nucleotides matching TRBD1. The V gene's germline CDR1 is SGHNT and CDR2 YYREEE (reference sequence). Trimming took 2 bases from V and 6 from J; bases not matched to a gene: 4. The CDR3 consists of 14 residues.

CDR3 coding DNA: TGTGCCAGCAGTCACGGGACAGGGTCTTCATACACAGATACGCAGTATTTT. Translating gives CASSHGTGSSYTDTQYF. V and J are TRBV28 and TRBJ2-3, with 9 bases matching TRBD1. V lost 5 bases and J lost 2; bases outside the gene matches: 11. Germline V CDR1 and CDR2: MDHEN, SYDVKM. CDR3 length equals 17 residues.

CDR3 in amino acids: CASSLGGSRGTDTQYF. In DNA form, the CDR3 reads TGTGCCAGCAGCTTAGGAGGGAGTAGGGGCACAGATACGCAGTATTTT. The rearrangement links TRBV11-2 to TRBJ2-3; TRBD2 is a possible D gene (5 bases). With 1 base removed from V and 1 base from J, the gap between germline ends came to 12 bases. The CDR3 contains 16 residues. Germline V gene sequence: CDR1 SGHAT, CDR2 FQNNGV.

CDR3 nucleotide sequence: TGTGCCAGCTTCCAGGGGAGCTCCTACAATGAGCAGTTCTTC. This translates into CASFQGSSYNEQFF. V is TRBV5-4 and J is TRBJ2-1, with a weak D call TRBD1 (6 bases). The germline V and J ends were trimmed by 7 bases and 0 bases, with 11 bases remaining between them. The CDR3 length is 14 residues. The germline gives CDR1 SGHNT, CDR2 YYREEE (reference sequence).

This CDR3 reads CASSGTTYNEQFF. CDR3 DNA: TGTGCCAGCAGTGGGACCACTTACAATGAGCAGTTCTTC. The rearrangement joins TRBV6-1 to TRBJ2-1; unclear D gene. The CDR3 runs to 13 residues. Germline V gives CDR1 MNHNS, CDR2 SASEGT. The germline V and J ends were trimmed by 4 bases and 4 bases, with 8 bases remaining between them.

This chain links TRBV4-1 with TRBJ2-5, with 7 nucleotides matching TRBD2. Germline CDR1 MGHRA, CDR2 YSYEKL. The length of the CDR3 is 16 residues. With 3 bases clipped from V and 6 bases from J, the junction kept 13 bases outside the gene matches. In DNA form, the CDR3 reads TGCGCCAGCAGCCATGGGGGGACTATAGCTGGGAAGACCCAGTACTTC. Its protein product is CASSHGGTIAGKTQYF.

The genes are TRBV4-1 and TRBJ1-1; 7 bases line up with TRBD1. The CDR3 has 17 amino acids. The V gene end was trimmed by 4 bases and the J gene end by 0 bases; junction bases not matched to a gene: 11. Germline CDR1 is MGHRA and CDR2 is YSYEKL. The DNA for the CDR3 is TGCGCCAGCAGCCTCAGGGGGGGGTCTAAGGTGAACACTGAAGCTTTCTTT. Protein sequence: CASSLRGGSKVNTEAFF.

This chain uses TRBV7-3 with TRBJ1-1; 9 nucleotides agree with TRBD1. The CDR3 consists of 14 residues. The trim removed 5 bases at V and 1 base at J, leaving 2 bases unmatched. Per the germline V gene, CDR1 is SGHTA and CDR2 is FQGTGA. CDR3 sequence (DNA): TGTGCCAGCAGCGAACAGGGGGCGAACACTGAAGCTTTCTTT. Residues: CASSEQGANTEAFF.

In nucleotides, the CDR3 is TGTGCCAGCAGTGAGCAGGGGGTAAGGGAGACCCAGTACTTC. Translating it yields CASSEQGVRETQYF. J is TRBJ2-5 and V is TRBV2; 7 positions agree with TRBD1. Per germline, CDR1 SNHLY and CDR2 FYNNEI. The CDR3 is 14 amino acids. V shed 3 bases, J shed 5 bases, and the junction held 6 bases outside the gene matches.

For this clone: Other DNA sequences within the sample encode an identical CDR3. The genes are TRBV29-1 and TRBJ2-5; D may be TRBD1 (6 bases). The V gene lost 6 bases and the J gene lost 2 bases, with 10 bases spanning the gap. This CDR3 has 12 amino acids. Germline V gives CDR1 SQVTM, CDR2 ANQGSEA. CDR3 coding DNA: TGCAGCGTGGCCACAGGGCAAGAGACCCAGTACTTC. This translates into CSVATGQETQYF.

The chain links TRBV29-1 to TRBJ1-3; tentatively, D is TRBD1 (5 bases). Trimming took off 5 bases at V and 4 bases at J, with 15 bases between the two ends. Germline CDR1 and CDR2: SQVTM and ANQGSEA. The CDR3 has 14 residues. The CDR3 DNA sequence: TGCAGCGTTCCGGGGGGGGTGTTGGGAAACACCATATATTTT. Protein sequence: CSVPGGVLGNTIYF.

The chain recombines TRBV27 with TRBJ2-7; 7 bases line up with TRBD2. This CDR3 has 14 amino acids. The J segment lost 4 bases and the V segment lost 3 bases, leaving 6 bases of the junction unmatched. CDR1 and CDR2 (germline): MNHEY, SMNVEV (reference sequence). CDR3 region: CASSLAGAGYEQYF. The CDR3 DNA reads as TGTGCCAGCAGTTTGGCGGGAGCGGGTTACGAGCAGTACTTC.

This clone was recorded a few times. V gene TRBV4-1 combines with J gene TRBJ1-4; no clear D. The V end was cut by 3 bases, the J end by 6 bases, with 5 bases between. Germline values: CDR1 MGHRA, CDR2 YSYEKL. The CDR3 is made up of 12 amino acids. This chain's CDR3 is CASSQPYEKLFF. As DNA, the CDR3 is TGCGCCAGCAGCCAGCCGTATGAAAAACTGTTTTTT.

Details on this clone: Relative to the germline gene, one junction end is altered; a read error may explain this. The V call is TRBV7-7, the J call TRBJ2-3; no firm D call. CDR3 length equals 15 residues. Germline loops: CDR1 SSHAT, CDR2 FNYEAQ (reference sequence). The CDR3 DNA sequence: TGTGCTAGCAGCGAGTGGCCAGGACCCTCAGATACGCAGTATTTT. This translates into CASSEWPGPSDTQYF.